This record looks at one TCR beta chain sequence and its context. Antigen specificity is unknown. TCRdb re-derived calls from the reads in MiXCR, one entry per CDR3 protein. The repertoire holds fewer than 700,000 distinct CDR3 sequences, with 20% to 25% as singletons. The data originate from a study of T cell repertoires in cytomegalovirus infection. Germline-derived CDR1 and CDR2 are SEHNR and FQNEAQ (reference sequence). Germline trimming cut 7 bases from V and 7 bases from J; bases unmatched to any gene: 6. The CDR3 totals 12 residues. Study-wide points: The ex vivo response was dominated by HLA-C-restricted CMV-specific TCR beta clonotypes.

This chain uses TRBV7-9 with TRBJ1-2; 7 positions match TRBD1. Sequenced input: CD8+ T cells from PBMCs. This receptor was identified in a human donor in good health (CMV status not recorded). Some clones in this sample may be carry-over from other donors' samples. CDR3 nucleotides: TGTGCCAGCAATGACAGGGACGGTGGCTACACCTTC. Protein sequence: CASNDRDGGYTF.